Listed here are 20 T cell receptor beta chains from one sample, sequenced in a study of read filtering for tumor transcriptome and immune sequencing. The library was built from 400 ng RNA with molecular barcoded adaptors for alpha/delta and beta/gamma chains. One entry per CDR3 protein, called by TCRdb with MiXCR from the reads. This sample has approximately 58,000 distinct CDR3 sequences, with 10% to 15% found just once. The material sequenced was a population of CD138-negative cells sorted from bone marrow. These receptors were collected from a donor at least 40 years old with multiple myeloma.

This clonotype was recorded at least ten times. V and J are TRBV5-1 and TRBJ1-1, with D perhaps matching TRBD1 (6 bases). Looked up from germline, CDR1 is SGHRS and CDR2 is YFSETQ. CDR3 length equals 15 residues. The ends were cut back, 4 bases at V and 2 bases at J, with 15 bases in the middle. The CDR3 DNA follows: TGCGCCAGCAGCCCACAGGGCGGATCCAACACTGAAGCTTTCTTT. Amino acids: CASSPQGGSNTEAFF.

The table lists this clonotype with many counts. This rearrangement joins TRBV29-1 to TRBJ2-5; D unclear. This CDR3 is 12 amino acids long. V was clipped by 3 bases and J by 0 bases, with 5 bases between them. Germline CDR1 and CDR2: SQVTM and ANQGSEA. The CDR3 loop reads CSVDPNQETQYF. CDR3 DNA sequence: TGCAGCGTTGACCCGAACCAAGAGACCCAGTACTTC.

This clonotype showed up many times. The chain carries TRBV6-6 and TRBJ2-3; D might be TRBD2 (6 bases). CDR3 size: 12 residues. V was clipped by 2 bases and J by 6 bases, with 6 bases between them. CDR1 MNHNY and CDR2 SVGAGI come from the germline V gene (reference sequence). DNA for the CDR3: TGTGCCAGCAGTTACCGGGGGGATACGCAGTATTTT. This gives the protein CASSYRGDTQYF.

This clonotype has at least ten counts. The chain is built from TRBV7-9 and TRBJ2-2; possibly TRBD1 for D (6 bases). The germline gives CDR1 SEHNR, CDR2 FQNEAQ (reference sequence). The CDR3 is 15 residues long. V was trimmed by 4 bases and J by 4 bases, leaving 13 bases between them. Here the CDR3 DNA reads TGTGCCAGCAGCTCTCAACAGGGTTCCACCGGGGAGCTGTTTTTT. Translating gives CASSSQQGSTGELFF.

This clonotype was seen at least ten times. The rearrangement uses TRBV29-1 and TRBJ2-4; D unresolved. Germline V gene lookup returns CDR1 SQVTM and CDR2 ANQGSEA. This CDR3 is 14 amino acids long. The V and J ends lost 0 bases and 0 bases respectively, with 6 bases between them. The CDR3 protein is CSVEEGKAKNIQYF. Written as DNA, the CDR3 is TGCAGCGTTGAAGAAGGGAAAGCCAAAAACATTCAGTACTTC.

The chain has TRBV20-1 and TRBJ1-1, with D perhaps TRBD1 (6 bases). The CDR3 extends over 14 amino acids. Between the trimmed V and J ends, which lost 6 bases and 1 base, there was a span of 15 bases. The germline CDR1 and CDR2 sequences are DFQATT and SNEGSKA (reference sequence). The CDR3 is CSAPWGHKNTEAFF. DNA for the CDR3: TGCAGTGCACCCTGGGGACATAAGAACACTGAAGCTTTCTTT.

The sample holds many counts of this clonotype. The chain is built from TRBV6-5 and TRBJ2-5; D not certain. The CDR3 consists of 14 residues. Germline assignment: CDR1 MNHEY and CDR2 SVGAGI. The V and J ends lost 0 bases and 0 bases respectively, with 5 bases between them. CDR3 coding DNA: TGTGCCAGCAGTTACTCCGGCCACCAAGAGACCCAGTACTTC. Its protein product is CASSYSGHQETQYF.

The chain combines TRBV3-1 with TRBJ1-5, with D possibly being TRBD1 (6 bases). The germline gives CDR1 LGHDT, CDR2 YNNKEL (reference sequence). CDR3 length equals 15 residues. The V end was cut by 4 bases, the J end by 2 bases, with 12 bases between. In DNA, the CDR3 is TGTGCCAGCAGCCCGTCGGGACAAGGCAATCAGCCCCAGCATTTT. Protein: CASSPSGQGNQPQHF.

Turning to this clonotype: At one boundary the junction diverges from the germline segment, which might be a read error. The chain couples TRBV6-4 to TRBJ2-1; 14 bases align to TRBD2. There are 18 residues in the CDR3. Germline CDR1 reads MRHNA; CDR2 reads SNTAGT. The CDR3 region is CASSGSTSGGGSYNEQFF. Here the CDR3 DNA reads TGTGCCAGCAGTGGCTCGACTAGCGGGGGGGGCTCCTACAATGAGCAATTCTTC.

This clonotype was seen more than once but under ten times. The chain has TRBV7-9 and TRBJ2-1; D remains unclear. Germline lookup yields CDR1 SEHNR and CDR2 FQNEAQ (reference sequence). This CDR3 is 12 amino acids long. V dropped 4 bases and J dropped 12 bases, with 13 bases sitting between them. This chain's CDR3 is CASSSVPRGQFF. CDR3 DNA sequence: TGTGCCAGCAGCTCAGTTCCCCGCGGGCAGTTCTTC.

This clonotype came up a few times. With a much larger clone just one base away, this may be a read error. This chain joins TRBV20-1 and TRBJ2-3; 9 bases are a match to TRBD2. The CDR3 covers 17 residues. Germline V gives CDR1 DFQATT, CDR2 SNEGSKA (reference sequence). The trim removed 6 bases at V and 4 bases at J, leaving 17 bases unmatched. CDR3 bases: TGCAGTGCGACCGGCGCCTTAGCGGGGGCAGGGGCAGATACGCAGTATTTT. Translation: CSATGALAGAGADTQYF.

This clonotype was found many times. The chain has TRBV7-9 and TRBJ1-5; tentative D call: TRBD1 (5 bases). Trimming shortened V by 3 bases and J by 2 bases, and 11 bases separated the two germline ends. The CDR3 consists of 15 residues. Germline lookup yields CDR1 SEHNR and CDR2 FQNEAQ (reference sequence). CDR3: CASSFSGTGNQPQHF. The CDR3 DNA reads TGTGCCAGCAGCTTTTCCGGGACGGGCAATCAGCCCCAGCATTTT. The full variable domain, its missing parts supplied by reference TRBV7-9 and TRBJ1-5, is DTGVSQNPRHKITKRGQNVTFRCDPISEHNRLYWYRQTLGQGPEFLTYFQNEAQLEKSRLLSDRFSAERPKGSFSTLEIQRTEQGDSAMYLCASSFSGTGNQPQHFGDGTRLSIL.

This clonotype was seen repeatedly, ten times or more. The chain carries TRBV18 and TRBJ2-5; 12 bases are a match to TRBD1. The V segment lost 0 bases and the J segment 4 bases; nucleotides outside the gene matches: 0. Germline V gives CDR1 KGHSH, CDR2 LQKENI. The CDR3 is 15 amino acids. CDR3 sequence (DNA): TGTGCCAGCTCACCACCGGGACAGGGGGCAGAGACCCAGTACTTC. It specifies CASSPPGQGAETQYF.

On this clonotype: Given a much more abundant clone one base away, this may be a read error. The rearrangement joins TRBV9 to TRBJ2-3; D call uncertain. Germline CDR1 and CDR2: SGDLS and YYNGEE. Trimming removed 4 bases from V and 7 bases from J, with 16 bases in between. The CDR3 runs to 14 residues. The CDR3 sequence is CASSKGWGTNTQYF. The CDR3 nucleotides read TGTGCCAGCAGCAAAGGGTGGGGAACAAATACGCAGTATTTT.

On this clonotype: Its ends do not fully match the called genes, so a read error is possible. The V call is TRBV7-7, the J call TRBJ2-3; D unclear. Germline CDR1 and CDR2: SSHAT and FNYEAQ (reference sequence). The CDR3 is 13 amino acids. The CDR3 nucleotides read TGTGCTAGCAGCTTAGGGCTCACAGATACGCAGTATTTT. Its translation is CASSLGLTDTQYF.

This clonotype was detected many times. This chain's CDR3 is CSISGQGYEQYF. The DNA of the CDR3 is TGCAGCATCTCAGGACAGGGCTACGAGCAGTACTTC. V and J are TRBV29-1 and TRBJ2-7, with 8 bases fitting TRBD1. The CDR3 runs to 12 residues. Looked up from germline, CDR1 is SQVTM and CDR2 is ANQGSEA. V dropped 8 bases and J dropped 3; count of bases not matched to a gene: 6.

This clonotype was counted many times. The chain employs TRBV7-3 and TRBJ2-3; the match to TRBD2 covers 15 bases. The CDR3 loop spans 16 amino acids. With V trimmed by 3 bases and J by 4 bases, 2 bases remained unmatched. The germline CDR1 and CDR2 sequences are SGHTA and FQGTGA. The CDR3 DNA reads TGTGCCAGCAGCTTGGGACTAGCGGGGGGTGCAGATACGCAGTATTTT. Translation gives CASSLGLAGGADTQYF.

This clonotype was counted at least ten times. Written as DNA, the CDR3 is TGTGCCATCGGAAACGAGGGGGGACATCAGCCCCAGCATTTT. Translating it yields CAIGNEGGHQPQHF. The rearrangement uses TRBV10-3 and TRBJ1-5; D perhaps matches TRBD1 (6 bases). CDR1 is ENHRY, CDR2 SYGVKD, per germline. Deletions cut 8 bases from V and 5 bases from J, with 16 bases between. The CDR3 spans 14 residues.

For the CDR3, the DNA is TGTGCCAGCAGCGTGGAGGGGAGTAGCAATCAGCCCCAGCATTTT. Amino acids: CASSVEGSSNQPQHF. The chain uses TRBV9 and TRBJ1-5; a possible D gene is TRBD1 (5 bases). Germline values: CDR1 SGDLS, CDR2 YYNGEE. V was shortened by 2 bases and J by 0 bases, with 9 bases between the two germline ends. The CDR3 extends over 15 amino acids.

This clonotype has ten or more counts. The V and J genes are TRBV7-3 and TRBJ2-4, with 10 bases matching TRBD1. Trimming at V came to 5 bases and at J to 1 base, leaving 2 bases not matched to a gene. Germline loops: CDR1 SGHTA, CDR2 FQGTGA. CDR3 length: 15 residues. The CDR3 is CASSRTGGAKNIQYF. As DNA, the CDR3 is TGTGCCAGCAGCAGGACAGGGGGGGCCAAAAACATTCAGTACTTC. Drawing the rest from reference TRBV7-3 and TRBJ2-4, the complete variable domain is GAGVSQTPSNKVTEKGKYVELRCDPISGHTALYWYRQSLGQGPEFLIYFQGTGAADDSGLPNDRFFAVRPEGSVSTLKIQRTERGDSAVYLCASSRTGGAKNIQYFGAGTRLSVL.